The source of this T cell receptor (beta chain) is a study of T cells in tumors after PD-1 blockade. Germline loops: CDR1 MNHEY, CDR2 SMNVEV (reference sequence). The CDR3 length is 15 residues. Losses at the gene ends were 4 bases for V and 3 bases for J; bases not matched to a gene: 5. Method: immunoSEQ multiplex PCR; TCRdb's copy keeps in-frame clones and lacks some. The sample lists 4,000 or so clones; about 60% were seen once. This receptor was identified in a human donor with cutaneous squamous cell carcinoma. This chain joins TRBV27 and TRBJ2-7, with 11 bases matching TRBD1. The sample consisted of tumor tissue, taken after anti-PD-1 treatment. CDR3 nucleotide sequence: TGTGCCAGCAGTTCCTACGGGACAGGGGGCTACGAGCAGTACTTC. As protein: CASSSYGTGGYEQYF.